This T cell receptor (beta chain) was recorded in a study of identical twins. Regarding the study as a whole: Fewer insertions marked abundant cord blood beta clonotypes; young adult naive trended weakly, memory not at all.

This clonotype was found a few times. Antigen: not known. The CDR3 covers 15 residues. From germline, CDR1 is SGHAT and CDR2 FQNNGV. Trimming shortened V by 5 bases and J by 3 bases, and 14 bases separated the two germline ends. TCRdb re-derived calls from the 5' RACE reads in MiXCR, one entry per CDR3 protein. This sample yields fewer than 650,000 distinct CDR3 sequences, of which 7.1% are seen a single time; 1.6% belongs to the top ten. The sample was also linked to a second study, of yellow fever vaccine responses in identical twins.

Sample: PBMCs. The V call is TRBV11-2, the J call TRBJ2-4, with D possibly TRBD2 on 5 matching bases. The sequence was collected from a woman aged 18-30 years in good health. CDR3 protein: CASSASRLIKNIQYF. The CDR3 DNA is TGTGCCAGCAGCGCCAGCCGACTAATCAAAAACATTCAGTACTTC.